This TCR beta chain was profiled in a study of human T cells and chemical hapten exposure. There are a few counts of this clonotype. Its antigen is undetermined. Notes on the study in general: PT1 expanded TCR counts and patch test score were linked, and their correlation was positive.

Time point described: pre-sensitization, week 0. Regarding treatment: therapeutic diphenylcyclopropenone sensitization with weekly scalp DPC. TCRdb passed the RACE reads through MiXCR, listing each CDR3 protein once. The sample yields more than 100,000 distinct CDR3 sequences, 13% seen once. Specimen: whole blood, collected in connection with sensitization to the hapten diphenylcyclopropenone (DPC). This clonotype was obtained from a young woman with alopecia areata. Some clones in this sample may be carry-over from other donors' samples.

CDR3 in amino acids: CASSQDSGTVQETQYF. CDR3 coding DNA: TGTGCCAGCAGCCAAGATAGTGGGACCGTTCAAGAGACCCAGTACTTC. The V gene is TRBV3-1, the J gene TRBJ2-5; D is possibly TRBD1 or TRBD2 (5 bases each). The ends were cut back, 0 bases at V and 2 bases at J, with 13 bases in the middle. The CDR3 is 16 residues long. Germline assignment: CDR1 LGHDT and CDR2 YNNKEL (reference sequence).